A selection of T cell receptor beta chains follows, all from one sample in a study of blood T cell repertoires in COVID-19. Clones were sequenced by immunoSEQ multiplex PCR, and TCRdb holds only the in-frame ones, with some missing. In the table there are 95,000 to 110,000 clones, around 82% of which are singletons. Source material: peripheral blood. These TCRs come from a man between 60 and 75 years old with acute or convalescent COVID-19. Each CDR3 is given with its conserved first and last residue. A D gene is named only where the DNA matches it firmly. Clone size appears in some rows only: once, few, many, or a class for an expanded clone.

TRBV2	few	TRBD1	TRBJ2-7	TGTGCCAGCAGTGAAGACGGACAGGGTGCCTACGAGCAGTACTTC	CASSEDGQGAYEQYF
TRBV4-2	NA	TRBD1	TRBJ2-7	TGTGCCAGCAGCCAAGATTCCGGGACAGGGGCCTACGAGCAGTACTTC	CASSQDSGTGAYEQYF
TRBV5-6	NA	TRBD1	TRBJ1-5	TGTGCCAGCAGCTCCGGGACAGGAGATAGCAATCAGCCCCAGCATTTT	CASSSGTGDSNQPQHF
TRBV2	NA	NA	TRBJ1-5	TGTGCCAGCAGTGAGGGGCCATTAGCAAATCAGCCCCAGCATTTT	CASSEGPLANQPQHF
TRBV2	NA	TRBD2	TRBJ2-1	TGTGCCAGCAGTGAACTAGCGGGAACTGAGCAGTTCTTC	CASSELAGTEQFF
TRBV5-1	NA	TRBD2	TRBJ2-2	TGCGCCAGCAGCTTGACGGGAGGGCGAGCCGGGGAGCTGTTTTTT	CASSLTGGRAGELFF
TRBV11-2	NA	NA	TRBJ1-2	TGTGCCAGCAGCTTCGCACAGGCGCAAGGCTACACCTTC	CASSFAQAQGYTF
TRBV7-2	NA	NA	TRBJ1-5	TGTGCCAGCAGCTTCGACAGTAGCAATCAGCCCCAGCATTTT	CASSFDSSNQPQHF
TRBV7-6	NA	TRBD2	TRBJ2-1	TGTGCCAGCAGCTCCCTAGCGGGAGGTGGAACGCTCTACAATGAGCAGTTCTTC	CASSSLAGGGTLYNEQFF
TRBV4-3	once	NA	TRBJ1-1	TGCGCCAGCAGCCAAGAACACAGGAGTGGTTCGGGGGGGTGGACTGAAGCTTTCTTT	CASSQEHRSGSGGWTEAFF
TRBV10-3	NA	NA	TRBJ2-2	TGTGCCATCAGTGACGGGCAGGGCCCCACGAACACCGGGGAGCTGTTTTTT	CAISDGQGPTNTGELFF
TRBV6-5	NA	NA	TRBJ2-3	TGTGCCAGCAGCTACACGAGCGGGAGCACAGATACGCAGTATTTT	CASSYTSGSTDTQYF
TRBV7-6	NA	TRBD1	TRBJ2-2	TGTGCCAGCAGCTTAGGCTCAGGGGGCAACACCGGGGAGCTGTTTTTT	CASSLGSGGNTGELFF
TRBV7-9	NA	NA	TRBJ2-1	TGTGCCAGCAGCCCGAGCTCCTACAATGAGCAGTTCTTC	CASSPSSYNEQFF
TRBV5-1	NA	NA	TRBJ2-7	TGCGCCAGCAGCTTCCGGGACACGGCCTACGAGCAGTACTTC	CASSFRDTAYEQYF
TRBV7-9	NA	NA	TRBJ1-2	TGTGCCAGCAGCTTAGAGTCCAGGACAGAGATGTATGGCTACACCTTC	CASSLESRTEMYGYTF
TRBV10-2	few	NA	TRBJ2-2	TGCGCCAGCAGGGGGGGGCAGAACACCGGGGAGCTGTTTTTT	CASRGGQNTGELFF
TRBV7-2	few	TRBD1	TRBJ1-2	TGTGCCAGCAGCTTGAGAGGACAGGCCGACTATGGCTACACCTTC	CASSLRGQADYGYTF
TRBV3-1/TRBV3-2	NA	NA	TRBJ2-2	TGTGCCAGCAGCCAAGATACTAGAACCGGGGAGCTGTTTTTT	CASSQDTRTGELFF
TRBV19	NA	NA	TRBJ1-1	TGTGCCAGTAGTATAGGGACAAGGTCGGGGAACACTGAAGCTTTCTTT	CASSIGTRSGNTEAFF
TRBV5-1	once	TRBD2	TRBJ2-5	TGCGCCAGCAGCGCGGGACTAGCGGGGGGCCAAGAGACCCAGTACTTC	CASSAGLAGGQETQYF
TRBV19	NA	TRBD1	TRBJ1-5	TGTGCCAGTAGCAAAGACAGGGGTCGTAATGGCAATCAGCCCCAGCATTTT	CASSKDRGRNGNQPQHF
TRBV7-9	once	TRBD1	TRBJ2-7	TGTGCCAGCAGTGGGGACAGCTACGAGCAGTACTTC	CASSGDSYEQYF
TRBV5-1	once	NA	TRBJ1-3	TGCGCCAGCAGCTTGTCCGCCAGGGGCTCTGGAAACACCATATATTTT	CASSLSARGSGNTIYF
TRBV5-6	once	TRBD2	TRBJ2-1	TGTGCCAGCAGCTTGATACTAGCGGGCACGTCATTGGATGAGCAGTTCTTC	CASSLILAGTSLDEQFF
TRBV6-5	NA	NA	TRBJ2-5	TGTGCCAGCAGTTATGGGGGCAGAGAAGAGACCCAGTACTTC	CASSYGGREETQYF
TRBV29-1	NA	TRBD2	TRBJ2-3	TGCAGCGACGGGGGGTCGGGAGATACGCAGTATTTT	CSDGGSGDTQYF
TRBV7-8	NA	NA	TRBJ2-1	TGTGCCAGCAGCTTAGCGGGGTCGGGGAATGAGCAGTTCTTC	CASSLAGSGNEQFF
TRBV7-2	NA	TRBD2	TRBJ2-5	TGTGCCAGCAGCTTAACTAGCGGGAGAGGTAGGGTCCAAGAGACCCAGTACTTC	CASSLTSGRGRVQETQYF